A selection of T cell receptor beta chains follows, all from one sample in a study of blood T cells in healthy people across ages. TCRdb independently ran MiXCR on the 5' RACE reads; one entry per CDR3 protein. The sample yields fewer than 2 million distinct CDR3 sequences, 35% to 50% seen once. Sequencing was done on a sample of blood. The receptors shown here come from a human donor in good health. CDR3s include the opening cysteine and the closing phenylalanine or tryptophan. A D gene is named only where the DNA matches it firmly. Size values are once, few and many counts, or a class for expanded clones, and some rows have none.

CDR3aa: CASSLTGTSGAEGTQYF
CDR3nt: TGTGCCAGCAGTCTAACCGGGACTAGCGGGGCGGAGGGGACCCAGTACTTC
v_gene: TRBV27
abundance: NA
j_gene: TRBJ2-5
len: 17
d_gene: TRBD2

CDR3aa: CASVEESGNQPQHF
CDR3nt: TGTGCCAGCGTTGAGGAGAGTGGCAATCAGCCCCAGCATTTT
v_gene: TRBV2
abundance: NA
j_gene: TRBJ1-5
len: 14
d_gene: NA

CDR3aa: CASSLGERVEAFF
CDR3nt: TGTGCCAGCAGCTTGGGGGAAAGAGTTGAAGCTTTCTTT
v_gene: TRBV5-6
abundance: NA
j_gene: TRBJ1-1
len: 13
d_gene: NA

CDR3aa: CATSRDRGTGAKSSYNEQFF
CDR3nt: TGTGCCACCAGCAGAGATCGCGGGACAGGGGCAAAGTCCTCCTACAATGAGCAGTTCTTC
v_gene: TRBV15
abundance: NA
j_gene: TRBJ2-1
len: 20
d_gene: TRBD1

CDR3aa: CASRDRASPYNEQFF
CDR3nt: TGTGCCAGCAGGGACCGGGCCAGCCCCTACAATGAGCAGTTCTTC
v_gene: TRBV12-3/TRBV12-4
abundance: NA
j_gene: TRBJ2-1
len: 15
d_gene: NA

CDR3aa: CASNRQGAGNEQFF
CDR3nt: TGTGCCAGCAATCGACAGGGGGCGGGAAATGAGCAGTTCTTC
v_gene: TRBV9
abundance: once
j_gene: TRBJ2-1
len: 14
d_gene: TRBD1

CDR3aa: CASSFYRAGAKNIQYF
CDR3nt: TGCGCCAGCAGCTTCTACCGGGCGGGAGCCAAAAACATTCAGTACTTC
v_gene: TRBV5-1
abundance: NA
j_gene: TRBJ2-4
len: 16
d_gene: NA

CDR3aa: CASSLLAGGQTQFF
CDR3nt: TGTGCCAGCAGCTTACTCGCCGGGGGACAGACCCAGTTCTTC
v_gene: TRBV7-2
abundance: once
j_gene: TRBJ2-1
len: 14
d_gene: NA

CDR3aa: CATSREASGGYEQYF
CDR3nt: TGTGCCACCAGCAGAGAGGCTAGCGGGGGGTACGAGCAGTACTTC
v_gene: TRBV15
abundance: few
j_gene: TRBJ2-7
len: 15
d_gene: TRBD2

CDR3aa: CATSRGGLDLYEQYF
CDR3nt: TGTGCCACCAGCAGAGGTGGCCTAGACCTCTACGAGCAGTACTTC
v_gene: TRBV15
abundance: NA
j_gene: TRBJ2-7
len: 15
d_gene: NA

CDR3aa: CASSLNRGHGSDTQYF
CDR3nt: TGTGCCAGCAGTTTAAATAGAGGGCACGGGTCAGATACGCAGTATTTT
v_gene: TRBV12-3/TRBV12-4
abundance: few
j_gene: TRBJ2-3
len: 16
d_gene: NA

CDR3aa: CASSRGQGSGANVLTF
CDR3nt: TGTGCCAGCAGCCGGGGACAGGGCTCTGGGGCCAACGTCCTGACTTTC
v_gene: TRBV9
abundance: NA
j_gene: TRBJ2-6
len: 16
d_gene: TRBD1

CDR3aa: CASSLVVLRNTDTQYF
CDR3nt: TGTGCCAGCAGCTTAGTAGTCCTCCGGAACACAGATACGCAGTATTTT
v_gene: TRBV7-2
abundance: NA
j_gene: TRBJ2-3
len: 16
d_gene: NA

CDR3aa: CATHRQERSRETQYF
CDR3nt: TGTGCCACCCATAGACAGGAGCGAAGTCGGGAGACCCAGTACTTC
v_gene: TRBV10-3
abundance: NA
j_gene: TRBJ2-5
len: 15
d_gene: NA

CDR3aa: CASSPTPTGIYGYTF
CDR3nt: TGTGCCAGCAGCCCTACCCCGACAGGGATCTATGGCTACACCTTC
v_gene: TRBV12-3/TRBV12-4
abundance: few
j_gene: TRBJ1-2
len: 15
d_gene: TRBD1

CDR3aa: CASSLGFMEPGGSEQFF
CDR3nt: TGTGCCAGCAGCTTAGGCTTTATGGAACCTGGGGGGTCTGAGCAGTTCTTC
v_gene: TRBV11-1
abundance: few
j_gene: TRBJ2-1
len: 17
d_gene: NA